These 29 T cell receptor beta chains originate from one sample sequenced in a study of T cell repertoires in cytomegalovirus infection. TCRdb re-called the reads with MiXCR, one entry per CDR3 protein. This table has roughly 990,000 distinct CDR3 sequences, roughly 30% appearing once. The antigens these receptors bind are not known. The sample consisted of cultured CD8+ T cells from PBMCs, taken from culture after CMV antigen stimulation. The receptor source for this set is a human donor in good health (CMV status not recorded). Some clones in this sample may be carry-over from other donors' samples.

The table lists this clonotype with a few counts. The rearrangement links TRBV6-5 to TRBJ2-5; D is unresolved. Trimming removed 0 bases from V and 4 bases from J, with 6 bases in between. Germline CDR1 MNHEY, CDR2 SVGAGI. This CDR3 contains 13 residues. The CDR3 region has the DNA TGTGCCAGCAGTTACTCGACTTTAGAGACCCAGTACTTC. Protein product: CASSYSTLETQYF.

Notes on this clonotype: Relative to the germline gene, one junction end is altered; a read error may explain this. The DNA of the CDR3 is TGTTCCAGCAGTTTAGCGGGGGTCGGGACCCACGAGGGCTACACCTTC. It is translated as CSSSLAGVGTHEGYTF. This chain uses TRBV12-3 or TRBV12-4 with TRBJ1-2, with TRBD1 as a possible D gene (5 bases). This CDR3 spans 16 amino acids.

The chain combines TRBV6-2 or TRBV6-3 with TRBJ1-1; D is unresolved. The ends were cut back, 3 bases at V and 0 bases at J, with 11 bases in the middle. This CDR3 has 15 amino acids. Germline CDR1 reads MNHEY; CDR2 reads SVGEGT. CDR3 sequence (DNA): TGTGCCAGCAGTTATTCTGACGGCCTGAACACTGAAGCTTTCTTT. Its protein is CASSYSDGLNTEAFF.

This clonotype was seen only a few times. The CDR3 loop is CSAARIGTGNNEQFF. CDR3 sequence (DNA): TGCAGTGCCGCGCGGATCGGGACAGGGAACAATGAGCAGTTCTTC. This chain connects TRBV20-1 to TRBJ2-1, with TRBD1 identical over 9 bases. CDR3 length: 15 amino acids. Germline V gene data show CDR1 as DFQATT and CDR2 as SNEGSKA (reference sequence). V lost 6 bases and J lost 5; bases outside the gene matches: 11.

This sequence joins TRBV5-1 and TRBJ2-7, with 8 bases fitting TRBD1. CDR1 and CDR2 (germline): SGHRS, YFSETQ. The CDR3 has 17 residues. V dropped 0 bases and J dropped 0; count of bases not matched to a gene: 8. CDR3 DNA sequence: TGCGCCAGCAGCTTGGCCTGGGGACAGGCAGTCTCCTACGAGCAGTACTTC. It encodes CASSLAWGQAVSYEQYF.

The chain recombines TRBV5-4 with TRBJ2-1; D perhaps matches TRBD1 (6 bases). CDR1 and CDR2 from the germline V gene are SGHNT and YYREEE (reference sequence). The CDR3 spans 15 residues. V was pared by 4 bases and J by 7 bases, with 18 bases between. Here the CDR3 reads CASSILGAARNEQFF. The CDR3 DNA reads as TGTGCCAGCAGCATATTGGGGGCAGCACGGAATGAGCAGTTCTTC.

In this sample, this clonotype turned up a few times. The V gene is TRBV19, the J gene TRBJ1-5; 7 bases align to TRBD1. Germline V gene data show CDR1 as LNHDA and CDR2 as SQIVND (reference sequence). J gave up 4 bases and V 1 base, and 4 bases lay outside the gene matches. CDR3 length equals 15 residues. The CDR3 is CASSIGKGANQPQHF. Here the CDR3 DNA reads TGTGCCAGTAGTATAGGGAAGGGGGCTAATCAGCCCCAGCATTTT.

In its sample, this clonotype was seen a few times. This chain connects TRBV6-6 to TRBJ1-5, with D perhaps matching TRBD1 (5 bases). Trimming took off 4 bases at V and 7 bases at J, with 23 bases between the two ends. Germline loops: CDR1 MNHNY, CDR2 SVGAGI (reference sequence). The CDR3 contains 17 residues. CDR3 in amino acids: CASSFPGGGGRQQPQHF. The CDR3 DNA sequence: TGTGCCAGCAGTTTTCCCGGGGGGGGAGGGAGGCAGCAGCCCCAGCATTTT.

This clonotype was recorded only once. The chain is built from TRBV29-1 and TRBJ1-4; D uncertain. The CDR3 contains 11 residues. V was shortened by 7 bases and J by 4 bases, with 7 bases between the two germline ends. CDR1 SQVTM and CDR2 ANQGSEA come from the germline V gene. The CDR3 loop reads CSARDNEKLFF. The CDR3 DNA sequence: TGCAGCGCCCGCGATAATGAAAAACTGTTTTTT.

The chain uses TRBV4-2 and TRBJ1-2; no clear D gene. V was pared by 4 bases and J by 8 bases, with 11 bases between. The germline V gene encodes CDR1 LGHNA and CDR2 YNFKEQ. The CDR3 is made up of 12 amino acids. The chain's CDR3 is CASSRRVAGYTF. Here the CDR3 DNA reads TGTGCCAGCAGCCGGAGGGTGGCCGGCTACACCTTC.

This clonotype was seen a handful of times. The chain joins TRBV7-9 to TRBJ1-2; no definite D call. Trimming shortened V by 4 bases and J by 6 bases, and 18 bases separated the two germline ends. This CDR3 contains 15 residues. Germline CDR1 and CDR2: SEHNR and FQNEAQ (reference sequence). The CDR3 DNA follows: TGTGCCAGCAGCTCTCCCGGACCTTCCGTTGATGGCTACACCTTC. This gives the protein CASSSPGPSVDGYTF. The whole variable domain, remainder taken from reference TRBV7-9 and TRBJ1-2, is DTGVSQNPRHKITKRGQNVTFRCDPISEHNRLYWYRQTLGQGPEFLTYFQNEAQLEKSRLLSDRFSAERPKGSFSTLEIQRTEQGDSAMYLCASSSPGPSVDGYTFGSGTRLTVV.

The chain carries TRBV4-1 and TRBJ2-1; D gene unclear. Looked up from germline, CDR1 is MGHRA and CDR2 is YSYEKL. The ends were cut back, 1 base at V and 4 bases at J, with 8 bases in the middle. The CDR3 covers 14 residues. CDR3 amino acids: CASSQVGVYNEQFF. In DNA, the CDR3 is TGCGCCAGCAGCCAAGTAGGCGTATACAATGAGCAGTTCTTC.

This clonotype was seen a handful of times. The junction and the germline gene differ at one end; a read error may be behind it. V usage is TRBV6-6 and J usage is TRBJ1-1; no clear D. This CDR3 spans 18 amino acids. CDR1 is MNHNY, CDR2 SVGAGI, per germline (reference sequence). Here the CDR3 reads CASNYGSSRLVMNTEAFF. CDR3 nucleotide sequence: TGTGCCAGCAATTACGGTTCTTCACGGCTAGTCATGAACACTGAAGCTTTCTTT.

This clonotype was counted many times. This chain uses TRBV7-8 with TRBJ2-5, with unresolved D. The germline gives CDR1 SGHVS, CDR2 FQNEAQ. Trimming left V 5 bases short and J 5 bases short, with 12 bases between. CDR3 length: 13 amino acids. The CDR3 here is CASSVWVGETQYF. The CDR3 DNA sequence: TGTGCCAGCAGCGTTTGGGTCGGGGAGACCCAGTACTTC.

Details on this clonotype: One end of the junction is discordant with germline, which a read error may explain. The chain combines TRBV6-2 or TRBV6-3 with TRBJ1-5, with D possibly TRBD1 on 5 matching bases. This CDR3 is 15 amino acids long. Germline V gene data show CDR1 as MNHEY and CDR2 as SVGEGT. Here the CDR3 DNA reads TGTGCCAGCAGTTACGGGGCAGGCTTCAATCCGCCCCAGCATTTT. Translated, it gives CASSYGAGFNPPQHF.

This clonotype was counted between two and nine times. The rearrangement joins TRBV7-9 to TRBJ2-5; TRBD1 aligns across 10 bases. This CDR3 comprises 16 residues. V shed 1 base, J shed 2 bases, and the junction held 4 bases outside the gene matches. Germline loops: CDR1 SEHNR, CDR2 FQNEAQ (reference sequence). CDR3 in DNA: TGTGCCAGCAGCTTAGGGACAGGGGGTCAGCAAGAGACCCAGTACTTC. Residues: CASSLGTGGQQETQYF.

The rearrangement links TRBV6-6 to TRBJ1-2; D is unclear. The CDR3 is 14 residues long. Looked up from germline, CDR1 is MNHNY and CDR2 is SVGAGI (reference sequence). The germline V and J ends were trimmed by 4 bases and 2 bases, with 11 bases remaining between them. The CDR3: CASSSLDKNYGYTF. CDR3 sequence (DNA): TGTGCCAGCAGTTCCCTTGACAAGAACTATGGCTACACCTTC.

V and J are TRBV7-6 and TRBJ2-7, with unresolved D. In germline, CDR1 is SGHVS, CDR2 FNYEAQ. Trimming pared 8 bases from V and 3 bases from J, leaving 14 bases between. The CDR3 loop spans 13 amino acids. The CDR3 DNA reads as TGTGCCAGCGCCGGAAACAGCCGCTACGAGCAGTACTTC. Amino acid sequence: CASAGNSRYEQYF.

This clonotype showed up just a few times. The rearrangement links TRBV6-6 to TRBJ1-4, with a possible D match to TRBD1 (6 bases). V lost 7 bases and J 8 bases, leaving 17 bases between the germline ends. There are 14 residues in the CDR3. CDR1 is MNHNY and CDR2 is SVGAGI in the germline V gene (reference sequence). CDR3 protein: CASMRGTGNEKLFF. Written as DNA, the CDR3 is TGTGCCAGCATGAGGGGTACAGGGAACGAAAAACTGTTTTTT.

The chain uses TRBV4-1 and TRBJ2-1; D might be TRBD2 (6 bases). CDR1 and CDR2 from the germline V gene are MGHRA and YSYEKL. Trimming left V 0 bases short and J 3 bases short, with 12 bases between. This CDR3 has 16 residues. DNA for the CDR3: TGCGCCAGCAGCCAAGAGCTAGCGATTGACTACAATGAGCAGTTCTTC. This sequence encodes CASSQELAIDYNEQFF.

The sample holds many counts of this clonotype. The V gene is TRBV7-6, the J gene TRBJ2-7, with 9 bases identical to TRBD1. The CDR3 is made up of 17 amino acids. With 5 bases clipped from V and 1 base from J, the junction kept 12 bases outside the gene matches. Germline V CDR1 and CDR2: SGHVS, FNYEAQ. This chain's CDR3 is CASSRDRATGRSYEQYF. For the CDR3, the DNA is TGTGCCAGCAGCCGGGACAGGGCCACCGGTCGGTCCTACGAGCAGTACTTC.

The chain employs TRBV9 and TRBJ2-2; no clear D. Trimming pared 1 base from V and 4 bases from J, leaving 8 bases between. Germline CDR1 and CDR2: SGDLS and YYNGEE. The CDR3 runs 14 residues. CDR3 in DNA: TGTGCCAGCAGCGTAAAACTAATCACCGGGGAGCTGTTTTTT. Its translation: CASSVKLITGELFF. Drawing the rest from reference TRBV9 and TRBJ2-2, the complete variable domain is DSGVTQTPKHLITATGQRVTLRCSPRSGDLSVYWYQQSLDQGLQFLIQYYNGEERAKGNILERFSAQQFPDLHSELNLSSLELGDSALYFCASSVKLITGELFFGEGSRLTVL.

This clonotype was recorded a few times. J is TRBJ1-1 and V is TRBV6-5; 12 bases map to TRBD1. The CDR3 length is 15 residues. With 10 bases clipped from V and 9 bases from J, the junction kept 15 bases outside the gene matches. The germline gives CDR1 MNHEY, CDR2 SVGAGI. CDR3 in DNA: TGTGCCACCACCCCTTACCTGGGACAGGGGGCAAAAGCTTTCTTT. It yields the protein CATTPYLGQGAKAFF.

The chain recombines TRBV5-4 with TRBJ2-2; TRBD2 matches 7 bases. Germline V gene lookup returns CDR1 SGHNT and CDR2 YYREEE (reference sequence). J was trimmed by 6 bases and V by 0 bases; bases with no gene match: 5. This CDR3 contains 15 residues. In DNA, the CDR3 is TGTGCCAGCAGCTTGGACAGCGGGGCGCCCGGGGAGCTGTTTTTT. Encoded protein: CASSLDSGAPGELFF.

The rearrangement uses TRBV29-1 and TRBJ2-7, with D perhaps matching TRBD2 (5 bases). Trimming took 5 bases from V and 2 from J, leaving 10 bases between them. The CDR3 sequence is 12 residues long. Germline V gene lookup returns CDR1 SQVTM and CDR2 ANQGSEA. The CDR3 DNA reads TGCAGCGTTTGGCTAGCTACCTACGAGCAGTACTTC. It is translated as CSVWLATYEQYF.

CDR3 nucleotides: TGTGCCAGCCACTTCTTAGGGCTTTTGGATGAGCAGTTCTTC. It is translated as CASHFLGLLDEQFF. This sequence joins TRBV6-2 or TRBV6-3 and TRBJ2-1; no clear D. The CDR3 has 14 residues. Trimming took 8 bases from V and 8 from J, leaving 19 bases between them. Germline V gene lookup returns CDR1 MNHEY and CDR2 SVGEGT.

The genes are TRBV5-6 and TRBJ2-7; D is perhaps TRBD1 (5 bases). The CDR3 spans 14 residues. In germline, CDR1 is SGHDT, CDR2 YYEEEE. V gave up 0 bases and J gave up 3 bases, with 10 bases separating them. The CDR3 protein is CASSLGSGIYEQYF. Here the CDR3 DNA reads TGTGCCAGCAGCTTGGGATCAGGGATCTACGAGCAGTACTTC.

This clonotype was recorded many times. The chain carries TRBV7-2 and TRBJ1-6; D uncertain. Germline CDR1 and CDR2: SGHTA and FQGNSA. Trimming stripped 5 bases from V and 4 bases from J, with 15 bases between. This CDR3 comprises 16 residues. This CDR3 reads CASSPGWQAYNSPLHF. In DNA, the CDR3 is TGTGCCAGCAGCCCCGGTTGGCAGGCGTATAATTCACCCCTCCACTTT.

This clonotype turned up a few times. The chain uses TRBV29-1 and TRBJ1-2; 7 positions agree with TRBD1. The CDR3 loop spans 16 amino acids. Looked up from germline, CDR1 is SQVTM and CDR2 is ANQGSEA. Germline trimming cut 5 bases from V and 5 bases from J; bases unmatched to any gene: 17. CDR3 amino acids: CSVPIFRDRGPYGYTF. CDR3 bases: TGCAGCGTTCCCATTTTCCGGGACAGAGGACCTTATGGCTACACCTTC.